The 12 T cell receptor beta chains below come from one sample, sequenced in a study of graft-versus-host responses after intestinal transplantation. Assay used: immunoSEQ multiplex PCR; TCRdb lists only in-frame clones, some missing. The repertoire consists of some 31,000 clones, with 70% to 90% occurring once and the leading ten covering approximately 10%. The sample here was PBMCs, taken about 420 days after intestinal transplantation. The receptor set was obtained from a human patient who received an intestinal transplant, so some T cells may come from the graft donor.

The rearrangement uses TRBV6-6 and TRBJ1-1; 10 bases align to TRBD1. V lost 0 bases and J lost 1; bases outside the gene matches: 2. The germline V gene encodes CDR1 MNHNY and CDR2 SVGAGI (reference sequence). The CDR3 totals 16 residues. DNA for the CDR3: TGTGCCAGCAGTTACTCGGGACAGGGGACGAACACTGAAGCTTTCTTT. This sequence encodes CASSYSGQGTNTEAFF.

The chain uses TRBV11-2 and TRBJ1-5, with D possibly TRBD1 on 5 matching bases. The CDR3 consists of 15 residues. Germline-derived CDR1 and CDR2 are SGHAT and FQNNGV. Trimming pared 5 bases from V and 3 bases from J, leaving 14 bases between. CDR3 sequence (DNA): TGTGCCAGCAGCCAAATGGGGGGAACCAATCAGCCCCAGCATTTT. Protein sequence: CASSQMGGTNQPQHF.

The chain joins TRBV9 to TRBJ2-7; possibly TRBD2 for D (6 bases). The CDR3 loop spans 14 amino acids. Trimming pared 4 bases from V and 3 bases from J, leaving 14 bases between. Germline V CDR1 and CDR2: SGDLS, YYNGEE. The CDR3 nucleotides are TGTGCCAGCAGCCCAAAGAGCGGGTACTACGAGCAGTACTTC. Translation: CASSPKSGYYEQYF.

About this clone itself: Other DNA sequences of this sample code for an identical CDR3. The chain links TRBV5-4 to TRBJ2-3, with TRBD2 as a possible D gene (5 bases). In germline, CDR1 is SGHNT, CDR2 YYREEE (reference sequence). This CDR3 has 14 amino acids. Trimming cost V 2 bases and J 0 bases, with 7 bases left between them. The CDR3 DNA reads TGTGCCAGCAGCTTAGAGCGGAGCACAGATACGCAGTATTTT. Its protein product is CASSLERSTDTQYF.

The chain carries TRBV18 and TRBJ1-6; 10 bases match TRBD1. Per the germline V gene, CDR1 is KGHSH and CDR2 is LQKENI. V gave up 6 bases and J gave up 6 bases; unmatched junction bases: 2. CDR3 length: 14 amino acids. The CDR3 sequence is CASSRQGANSPLHF. In DNA form, the CDR3 reads TGTGCCAGCTCGCGACAGGGGGCTAATTCACCCCTCCACTTT.

The chain recombines TRBV6-1 with TRBJ1-3, with D unresolved. The V gene's germline CDR1 is MNHNS and CDR2 SASEGT. CDR3 length: 15 amino acids. The V and J ends lost 3 bases and 2 bases respectively, with 11 bases between them. CDR3 sequence reads: CASSDPHGAGNTIYF. In nucleotides, the CDR3 is TGTGCCAGCAGTGACCCCCACGGGGCTGGAAACACCATATATTTT.

The chain couples TRBV11-3 to TRBJ2-5; D ambiguous. V lost 5 bases and J lost 2, with 9 bases in between. CDR3 length equals 13 residues. From germline, CDR1 is SGHNT and CDR2 YENEEA. In DNA, the CDR3 is TGTGCCAGCAGCCTTTTGGAACAAGAGACCCAGTACTTC. As protein: CASSLLEQETQYF.

This clone was picked up one time. The rearrangement uses TRBV30 and TRBJ1-5, with TRBD1 identical over 7 bases. With V trimmed by 3 bases and J by 0 bases, 14 bases remained unmatched. There are 18 residues in the CDR3. The germline CDR1 and CDR2 sequences are GTSNPN and SVGIG (reference sequence). The CDR3 sequence: CAWSDRQGYPYSNQPQHF. CDR3 in DNA: TGTGCCTGGAGCGATCGACAGGGTTATCCTTATAGCAATCAGCCCCAGCATTTT. The full variable domain, its missing parts supplied by reference TRBV30 and TRBJ1-5, is SQTIHQWPATLVQPVGSPLSLECTVEGTSNPNLYWYRQAAGRGLQLLFYSVGIGQISSEVPQNLSASRPQDRQFILSSKKLLLSDSGFYLCAWSDRQGYPYSNQPQHFGDGTRLSIL.

This clone came up once. This rearrangement joins TRBV28 to TRBJ1-5; 7 nucleotides match TRBD1. CDR1 is MDHEN and CDR2 is SYDVKM in the germline V gene. The CDR3 loop spans 16 amino acids. V shed 2 bases, J shed 4 bases, and the junction held 8 bases outside the gene matches. CDR3 amino acids: CASSLLGQVENQPQHF. CDR3 sequence (DNA): TGTGCCAGCAGTTTACTCGGACAGGTGGAGAATCAGCCCCAGCATTTT. Using reference TRBV28 and TRBJ1-5 for the parts outside the CDR3, the full variable domain is DVKVTQSSRYLVKRTGEKVFLECVQDMDHENMFWYRQDPGLGLRLIYFSYDVKMKEKGDIPEGYSVSREKKERFSLILESASTNQTSMYLCASSLLGQVENQPQHFGDGTRLSIL.

This chain uses TRBV6-1 with TRBJ1-4; TRBD1 matches 7 bases. Per germline, CDR1 MNHNS and CDR2 SASEGT. This CDR3 has 17 residues. With V trimmed by 3 bases and J by 0 bases, 7 bases remained unmatched. CDR3 sequence reads: CASSERTGIATNEKLFF. The CDR3 DNA reads as TGTGCCAGCAGTGAGAGGACAGGAATCGCAACTAATGAAAAACTGTTTTTT.

The gene calls are TRBV7-2 and TRBJ1-5; TRBD1 agrees at 9 bases. Germline V gene lookup returns CDR1 SGHTA and CDR2 FQGNSA. This CDR3 is built from 16 residues. J was trimmed by 5 bases and V by 4 bases; bases with no gene match: 9. CDR3: CASSSKTGGGYQPQHF. As DNA, the CDR3 is TGTGCCAGCAGCTCAAAGACAGGGGGTGGATATCAGCCCCAGCATTTT.

About this clone itself: The same CDR3 also results from other DNA sequences found in this sample. The rearrangement links TRBV6-5 to TRBJ1-4, with D uncertain. Trimming removed 2 bases at V and 0 bases at J, with 4 bases between. Germline assignment: CDR1 MNHEY and CDR2 SVGAGI. The length of the CDR3 is 14 residues. CDR3 in DNA: TGTGCCAGCAGTTACGGGACAACTAATGAAAAACTGTTTTTT. Translated, it gives CASSYGTTNEKLFF.